These 8 T cell receptor beta chains originate from one sample sequenced in a study of blood T cell repertoires in COVID-19. The assay was immunoSEQ multiplex PCR, and TCRdb's table has in-frame clones only and misses some. The data show roughly 200,000 clones, with 70% to 85% seen just once and approximately 15% held by the top ten. The sequencing sample was made of peripheral blood. The receptors originated from a man over 45 who had recovered from COVID-19.

V is TRBV30 and J is TRBJ1-2; 7 nucleotides match TRBD1. CDR1 and CDR2 from the germline V gene are GTSNPN and SVGIG (reference sequence). V gave up 1 base and J gave up 6 bases; unmatched junction bases: 11. This CDR3 spans 15 amino acids. The CDR3 loop reads CAWSGIRSQGNGYTF. The CDR3, as DNA: TGTGCCTGGAGTGGAATAAGGTCACAGGGGAATGGCTACACCTTC.

This rearrangement joins TRBV9 to TRBJ1-6, with TRBD1 matching 9 bases. The length of the CDR3 is 16 residues. Looked up from germline, CDR1 is SGDLS and CDR2 is YYNGEE. J lost 6 bases, V lost 3 bases, and 7 bases had no gene match. CDR3 sequence reads: CASSARTGEGNSPLHF. Written as DNA, the CDR3 is TGTGCCAGCAGCGCCCGGACAGGGGAAGGTAATTCACCCCTCCACTTT.

Here the CDR3 reads CASSSPRGQGNYGYTF. As DNA, the CDR3 is TGTGCCAGCAGCTCGCCGAGGGGACAGGGTAACTATGGCTACACCTTC. This rearrangement joins TRBV7-2 to TRBJ1-2; 9 bases are a match to TRBD1. The junction had 7 bases not matched to a gene; V was cut back by 4 bases and J by 1 base. Germline V gives CDR1 SGHTA, CDR2 FQGNSA. The CDR3 covers 16 residues.

This chain joins TRBV28 and TRBJ2-2; TRBD2 agrees at 7 bases. Germline V gene data show CDR1 as MDHEN and CDR2 as SYDVKM. This CDR3 comprises 14 residues. Trimming at V came to 6 bases and at J to 3 bases, leaving 4 bases not matched to a gene. The CDR3 region is CASRASGDTGELFF. DNA for the CDR3: TGTGCCAGCAGGGCTAGCGGAGACACCGGGGAGCTGTTTTTT.

This sequence joins TRBV7-9 and TRBJ1-2, with 10 bases identical to TRBD1. V shed 11 bases, J shed 8 bases, and the junction held 8 bases outside the gene matches. The CDR3 consists of 12 residues. The germline V gene encodes CDR1 SEHNR and CDR2 FQNEAQ (reference sequence). The CDR3 is CAGTGTGDGYTF. CDR3 nucleotides: TGTGCCGGGACCGGGACAGGGGACGGCTACACCTTC.

The chain carries TRBV19 and TRBJ2-7, with 8 bases matching TRBD2. With 6 bases clipped from V and 0 bases from J, the junction kept 10 bases outside the gene matches. Germline CDR1 reads LNHDA; CDR2 reads SQIVND (reference sequence). The CDR3 covers 16 residues. The CDR3 region has the DNA TGTGCCAGTAGGAGAGTAGCGGGACAAAGCTCCTACGAGCAGTACTTC. It yields the protein CASRRVAGQSSYEQYF.

Only one count was recorded for this clone. CDR3 sequence: CASRLGLAGGNTQYF. In nucleotides, the CDR3 is TGTGCCAGCAGGCTGGGACTAGCGGGAGGAAATACGCAGTATTTT. This chain links TRBV6-5 with TRBJ2-3, with 15 bases matching TRBD2. CDR1 MNHEY and CDR2 SVGAGI come from the germline V gene. Losses at the gene ends were 6 bases for V and 7 bases for J; bases not matched to a gene: 5. This CDR3 comprises 15 residues.

V usage is TRBV29-1 and J usage is TRBJ2-1, with 7 bases identical to TRBD1. This CDR3 comprises 14 residues. Germline V gene lookup returns CDR1 SQVTM and CDR2 ANQGSEA. The V gene end was trimmed by 5 bases and the J gene end by 10 bases; junction bases not matched to a gene: 14. CDR3 sequence reads: CSVSPGQFRKEQFF. The CDR3 region has the DNA TGCAGCGTTAGCCCGGGACAGTTTAGAAAGGAGCAGTTCTTC.